These 2 T cell receptor beta chains originate from one sample sequenced in a study of low-dose radiotherapy and immunotherapy resistance in tumors. With TRAV- and TRBV-specific primers, first-strand cDNA was made, covering the alpha and beta chains. With a constant-region primer and a V-primer adapter, TCRs were subjected to roughly 20 PCR cycles of amplification. MiXCR was run by TCRdb on the reads, yielding one entry per CDR3 protein. Of roughly 19,000 distinct CDR3 sequences listed, less than 85% were seen once; the top ten hold 11%. These receptors were collected from a human donor with advanced metastatic prostate, ovarian, gallbladder or colorectal cancer (not recorded which). This table probably holds off-target reads from a library built for another chain.

The gene calls are TRBV28 and TRBJ1-3; D is undetermined. The CDR3 runs to 17 residues. V lost 5 bases and J lost 0, with 17 bases in between. From germline, CDR1 is MDHEN and CDR2 SYDVKM. CDR3 residues: CASSLKPKTASGNTIYF. CDR3 DNA sequence: TGTGCCAGCAGTCTAAAACCTAAGACGGCCTCTGGAAACACCATATATTTT.

The gene calls are TRBV10-3 and TRBJ2-2, with TRBD1 matching over 7 bases. The junction had 3 bases not matched to a gene; V was cut back by 7 bases and J by 1 base. This CDR3 is built from 14 residues. Germline V lookup: CDR1 ENHRY, CDR2 SYGVKD. For the CDR3, the DNA is TGTGCCATCATGCAGGGGGTGAACACCGGGGAGCTGTTTTTT. Protein: CAIMQGVNTGELFF.